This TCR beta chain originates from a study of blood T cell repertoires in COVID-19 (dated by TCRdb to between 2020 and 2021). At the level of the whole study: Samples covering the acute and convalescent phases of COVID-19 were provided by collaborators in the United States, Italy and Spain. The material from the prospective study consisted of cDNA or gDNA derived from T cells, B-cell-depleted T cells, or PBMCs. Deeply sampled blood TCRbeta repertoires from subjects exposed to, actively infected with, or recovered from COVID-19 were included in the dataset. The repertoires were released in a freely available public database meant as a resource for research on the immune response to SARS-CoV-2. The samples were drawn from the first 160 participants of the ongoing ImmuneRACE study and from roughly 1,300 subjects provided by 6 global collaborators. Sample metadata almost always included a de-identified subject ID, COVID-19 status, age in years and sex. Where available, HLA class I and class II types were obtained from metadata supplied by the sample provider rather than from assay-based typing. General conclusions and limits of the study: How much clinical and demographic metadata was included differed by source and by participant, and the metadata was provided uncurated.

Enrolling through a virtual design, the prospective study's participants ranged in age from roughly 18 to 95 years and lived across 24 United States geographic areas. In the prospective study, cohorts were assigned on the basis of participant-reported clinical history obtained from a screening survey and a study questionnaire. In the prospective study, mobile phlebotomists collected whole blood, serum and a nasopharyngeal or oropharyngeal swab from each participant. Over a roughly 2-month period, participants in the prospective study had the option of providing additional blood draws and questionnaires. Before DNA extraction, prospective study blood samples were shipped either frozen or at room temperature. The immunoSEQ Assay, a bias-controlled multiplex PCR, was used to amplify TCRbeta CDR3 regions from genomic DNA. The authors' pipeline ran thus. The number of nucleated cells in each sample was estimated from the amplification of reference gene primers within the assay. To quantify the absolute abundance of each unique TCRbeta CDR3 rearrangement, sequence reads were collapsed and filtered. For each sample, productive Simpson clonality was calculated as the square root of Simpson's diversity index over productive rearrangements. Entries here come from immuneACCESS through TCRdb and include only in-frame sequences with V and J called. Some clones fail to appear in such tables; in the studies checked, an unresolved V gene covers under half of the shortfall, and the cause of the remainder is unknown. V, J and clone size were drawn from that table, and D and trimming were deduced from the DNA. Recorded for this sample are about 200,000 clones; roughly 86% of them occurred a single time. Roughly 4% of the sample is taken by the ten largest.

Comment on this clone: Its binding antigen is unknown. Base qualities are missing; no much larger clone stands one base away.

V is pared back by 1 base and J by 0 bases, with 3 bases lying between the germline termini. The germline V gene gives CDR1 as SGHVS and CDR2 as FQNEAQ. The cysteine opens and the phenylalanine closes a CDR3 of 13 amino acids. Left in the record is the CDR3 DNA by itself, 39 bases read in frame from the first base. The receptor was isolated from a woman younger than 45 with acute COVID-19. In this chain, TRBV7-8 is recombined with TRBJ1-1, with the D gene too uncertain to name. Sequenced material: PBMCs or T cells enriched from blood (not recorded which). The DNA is TGTGCCAGCAGCTTAGAGCTGAACACTGAAGCTTTCTTT. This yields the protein CASSLELNTEAFF.